The 4 T cell receptor beta chains below were found in one sample sequenced in a study of T cells in Graves' hyperthyroidism and ophthalmopathy. Amplified regions were TCR beta CDR3 sequences from RNA transcripts. TCR CDR3 regions were first amplified by RT-PCR with HTBI primers. TCRdb reprocessed the multiplex PCR reads via MiXCR and lists one record per CDR3 protein. The sample carries approximately 410,000 distinct CDR3 sequences, under 15% recorded once. Sequencing used blood. All receptors derive from a man between 18 and 29 years old with Graves' ophthalmopathy.

This clonotype was seen at least ten times. The CDR3 spells CASSPNAGRYEQYF. The CDR3 nucleotides read TGTGCCAGCAGCCCCAACGCGGGTAGATACGAGCAGTACTTC. The chain links TRBV7-2 to TRBJ2-7, with TRBD2 as a possible D gene (5 bases). Germline V lookup: CDR1 SGHTA, CDR2 FQGNSA. The CDR3 consists of 14 residues. The V and J ends lost 5 bases and 4 bases respectively, with 15 bases between them.

The CDR3 DNA reads as TGCGCCAGCAGCCCCCGGGACAGGTCGAGTGAAAAACTGTTTTTT. Its translation is CASSPRDRSSEKLFF. The chain employs TRBV4-1 and TRBJ1-4; 8 bases agree with TRBD1. Germline-derived CDR1 and CDR2 are MGHRA and YSYEKL. This CDR3 comprises 15 residues. V gave up 4 bases and J gave up 7 bases; unmatched junction bases: 8.

The chain links TRBV29-1 to TRBJ2-7, with TRBD1 matching over 9 bases. The V gene end was trimmed by 3 bases and the J gene end by 6 bases; junction bases not matched to a gene: 12. The CDR3 covers 15 residues. CDR1 and CDR2 (germline): SQVTM, ANQGSEA. The CDR3 region is CSVDGLPGQGREQYF. Here the CDR3 DNA reads TGCAGCGTTGATGGTCTCCCGGGACAGGGCCGCGAGCAGTACTTC.

This clonotype was recorded many times. The chain carries TRBV6-1 and TRBJ2-7, with TRBD2 matching over 9 bases. Germline assignment: CDR1 MNHNS and CDR2 SASEGT. This CDR3 has 15 residues. Trimming took 3 bases from V and 6 from J; bases not matched to a gene: 9. DNA of the CDR3: TGTGCCAGCAGTGACCTATCCGGGACTAGCAGCGAGCAGTACTTC. Amino acid sequence: CASSDLSGTSSEQYF.